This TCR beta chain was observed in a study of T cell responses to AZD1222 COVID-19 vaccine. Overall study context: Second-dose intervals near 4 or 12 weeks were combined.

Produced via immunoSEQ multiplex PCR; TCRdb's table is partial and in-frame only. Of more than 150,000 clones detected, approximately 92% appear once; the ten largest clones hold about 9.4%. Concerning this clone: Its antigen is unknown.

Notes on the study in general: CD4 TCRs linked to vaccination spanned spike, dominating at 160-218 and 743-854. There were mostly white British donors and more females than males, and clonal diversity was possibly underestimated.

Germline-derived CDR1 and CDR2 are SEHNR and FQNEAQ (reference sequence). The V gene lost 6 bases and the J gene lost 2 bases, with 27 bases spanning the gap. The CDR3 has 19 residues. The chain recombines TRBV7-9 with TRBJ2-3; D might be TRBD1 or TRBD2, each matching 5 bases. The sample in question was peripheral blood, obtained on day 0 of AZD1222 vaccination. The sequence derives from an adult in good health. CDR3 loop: CASSPDSPIGADFTDTQYF. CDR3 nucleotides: TGTGCCAGCAGTCCGGACTCCCCTATAGGGGCGGACTTCACAGATACGCAGTATTTT. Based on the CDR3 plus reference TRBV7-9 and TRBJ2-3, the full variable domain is DTGVSQNPRHKITKRGQNVTFRCDPISEHNRLYWYRQTLGQGPEFLTYFQNEAQLEKSRLLSDRFSAERPKGSFSTLEIQRTEQGDSAMYLCASSPDSPIGADFTDTQYFGPGTRLTVL.